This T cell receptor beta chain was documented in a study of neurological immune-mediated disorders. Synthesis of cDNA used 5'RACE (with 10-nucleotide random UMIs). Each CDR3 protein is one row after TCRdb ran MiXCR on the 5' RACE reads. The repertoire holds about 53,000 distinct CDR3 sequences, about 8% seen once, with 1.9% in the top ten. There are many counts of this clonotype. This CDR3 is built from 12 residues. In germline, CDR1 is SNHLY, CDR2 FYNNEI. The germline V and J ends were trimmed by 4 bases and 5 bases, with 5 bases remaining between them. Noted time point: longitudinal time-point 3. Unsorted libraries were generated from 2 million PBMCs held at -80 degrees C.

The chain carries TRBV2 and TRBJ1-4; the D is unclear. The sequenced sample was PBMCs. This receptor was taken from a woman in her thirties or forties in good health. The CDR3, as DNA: TGTGCCAGCAGTGGGGTGAATGAAAAACTGTTTTTT. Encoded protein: CASSGVNEKLFF.